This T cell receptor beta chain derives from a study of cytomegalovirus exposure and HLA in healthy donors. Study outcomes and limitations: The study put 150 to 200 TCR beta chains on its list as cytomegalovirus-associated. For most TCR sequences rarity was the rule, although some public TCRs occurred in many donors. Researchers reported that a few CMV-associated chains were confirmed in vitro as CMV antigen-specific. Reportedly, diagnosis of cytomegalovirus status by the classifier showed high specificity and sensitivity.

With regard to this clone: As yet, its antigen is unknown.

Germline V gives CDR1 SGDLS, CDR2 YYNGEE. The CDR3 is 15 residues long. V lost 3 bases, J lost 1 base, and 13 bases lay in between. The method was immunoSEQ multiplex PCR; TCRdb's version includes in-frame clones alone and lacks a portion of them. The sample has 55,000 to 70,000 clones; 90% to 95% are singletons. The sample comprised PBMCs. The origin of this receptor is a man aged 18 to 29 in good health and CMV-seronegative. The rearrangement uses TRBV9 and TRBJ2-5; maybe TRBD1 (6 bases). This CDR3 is CASSAQGQTQETQYF. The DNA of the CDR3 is TGTGCCAGCAGCGCCCAAGGACAGACCCAAGAGACCCAGTACTTC.